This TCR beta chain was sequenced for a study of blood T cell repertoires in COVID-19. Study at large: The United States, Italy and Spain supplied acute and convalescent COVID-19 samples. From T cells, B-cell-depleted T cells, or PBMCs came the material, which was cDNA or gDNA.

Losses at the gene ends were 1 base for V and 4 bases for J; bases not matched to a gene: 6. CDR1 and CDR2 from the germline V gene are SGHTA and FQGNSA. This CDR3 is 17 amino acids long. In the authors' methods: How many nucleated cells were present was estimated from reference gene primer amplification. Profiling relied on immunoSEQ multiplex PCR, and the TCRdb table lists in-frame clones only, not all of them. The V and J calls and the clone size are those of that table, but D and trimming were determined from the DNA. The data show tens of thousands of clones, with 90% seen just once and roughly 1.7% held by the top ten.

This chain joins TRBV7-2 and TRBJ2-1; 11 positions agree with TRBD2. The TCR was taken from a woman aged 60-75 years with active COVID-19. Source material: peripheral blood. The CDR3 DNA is TGTGCCAGCAGCTTAGTAGCGGGAGGGCCTTTTTACAATGAGCAGTTCTTC. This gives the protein CASSLVAGGPFYNEQFF.